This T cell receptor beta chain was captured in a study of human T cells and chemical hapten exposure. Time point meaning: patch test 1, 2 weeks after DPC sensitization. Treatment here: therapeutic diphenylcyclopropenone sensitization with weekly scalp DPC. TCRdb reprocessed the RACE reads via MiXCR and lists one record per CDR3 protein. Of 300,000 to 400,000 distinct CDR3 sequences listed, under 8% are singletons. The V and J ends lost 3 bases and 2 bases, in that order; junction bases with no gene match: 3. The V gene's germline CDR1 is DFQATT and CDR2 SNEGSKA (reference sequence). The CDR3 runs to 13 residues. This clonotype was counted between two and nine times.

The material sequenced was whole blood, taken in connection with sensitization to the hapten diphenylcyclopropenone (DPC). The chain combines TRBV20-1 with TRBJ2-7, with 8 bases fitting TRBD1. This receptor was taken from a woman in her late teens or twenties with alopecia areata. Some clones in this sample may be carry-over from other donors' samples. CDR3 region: CSARRGQAYEQYF. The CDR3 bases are TGCAGTGCTAGGAGGGGACAGGCCTACGAGCAGTACTTC.